This T cell receptor (beta chain) was found in a study of blood T cells in healthy people across ages. PCR was performed a second time for about 7 to 12 cycles using a sample-barcoded 5' primer and a J-beta primer mix. Sequencing of every sample gave 2.5 million or more CDR3-containing paired-end reads. TCRdb re-derived calls from the 5' RACE reads in MiXCR, one entry per CDR3 protein. The sample records around 1.5 million distinct CDR3 sequences, approximately 40% being singletons. CDR3 size: 14 residues. In germline, CDR1 is SGHRS, CDR2 YFSETQ. Trimming pared 0 bases from V and 1 base from J, leaving 6 bases between.

The V and J genes are TRBV5-1 and TRBJ2-3, with D perhaps matching TRBD2 (6 bases). The clonotype was recovered from a woman aged 18-29 years in good health. The material sequenced was blood. CDR3 residues: CASSLGDCTDTQYF. Here the CDR3 DNA reads TGCGCCAGCAGCTTGGGGGACTGCACAGATACGCAGTATTTT.